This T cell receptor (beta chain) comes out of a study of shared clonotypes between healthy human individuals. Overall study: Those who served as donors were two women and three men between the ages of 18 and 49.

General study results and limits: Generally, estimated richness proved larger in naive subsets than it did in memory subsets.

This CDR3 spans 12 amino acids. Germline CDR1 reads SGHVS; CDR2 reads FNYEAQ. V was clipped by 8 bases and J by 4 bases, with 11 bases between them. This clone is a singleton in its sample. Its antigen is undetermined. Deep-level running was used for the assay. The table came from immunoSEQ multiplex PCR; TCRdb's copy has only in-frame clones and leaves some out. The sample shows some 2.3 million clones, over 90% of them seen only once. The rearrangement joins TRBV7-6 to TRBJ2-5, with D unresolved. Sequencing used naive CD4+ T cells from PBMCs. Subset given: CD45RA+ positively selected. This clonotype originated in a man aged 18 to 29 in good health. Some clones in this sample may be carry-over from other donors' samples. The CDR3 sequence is CASAPRLETQYF. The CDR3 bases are TGTGCCAGCGCCCCCAGGTTAGAGACCCAGTACTTC.